Listed below are T cell receptor beta chains from one sample, sequenced in a study of T cell repertoires in cytomegalovirus infection. TCRdb used MiXCR to reprocess the reads, holding one entry per CDR3 protein. The top ten clones hold roughly 6% of a sample with around 210,000 distinct CDR3 sequences, 6.5% of them seen once. The material sequenced was PBMCs. Source of these receptors: a human donor in good health (CMV status not recorded). Some clones in this sample may be carry-over from other donors' samples. The CDR3 runs from the conserved cysteine through the conserved F or W. Each record gives: CDR3 DNA, CDR3 protein, D gene, clone size, J gene, V gene. The D gene is left open where the match is weak. Rows give clone size only sometimes, using once, few, many, or a class for an expanded clone.

CDR3nt: TGTGCCAGCAGCCCAGACAGGGGTAAGACAGATACGCAGTATTTT
CDR3aa: CASSPDRGKTDTQYF
d_gene: TRBD1
abundance: many
j_gene: TRBJ2-3
v_gene: TRBV11-2

CDR3nt: TGTGCCAGCAGTTACCCCAGGGTTGGGAACACTGAAGCTTTCTTT
CDR3aa: CASSYPRVGNTEAFF
d_gene: .
abundance: many
j_gene: TRBJ1-1
v_gene: TRBV6-2/TRBV6-3

CDR3nt: TGTGCCAGTAGTACAGTCAACAGGGGAAACTATGGCTACACCTTC
CDR3aa: CASSTVNRGNYGYTF
d_gene: TRBD1
abundance: many
j_gene: TRBJ1-2
v_gene: TRBV19

CDR3nt: TGCAGTGCTAGCGCGGCGTCAGGGGCCGACTATGGCTACACCTTC
CDR3aa: CSASAASGADYGYTF
d_gene: .
abundance: many
j_gene: TRBJ1-2
v_gene: TRBV20-1

CDR3nt: TGTGCCAGCAGCTTAACTCGGGGGGGGGACACCGGGGAGCTGTTTTTT
CDR3aa: CASSLTRGGDTGELFF
d_gene: TRBD2
abundance: many
j_gene: TRBJ2-2
v_gene: TRBV7-3

CDR3nt: TGTGCCACCAGCAGAGATCACGCGGCTAACTATGGCTACACCTTC
CDR3aa: CATSRDHAANYGYTF
d_gene: .
abundance: many
j_gene: TRBJ1-2
v_gene: TRBV15

CDR3nt: TGTGCCAGCAGCTTAACGGCAGGGGGGAATTCACCCCTCCACTTT
CDR3aa: CASSLTAGGNSPLHF
d_gene: TRBD1
abundance: many
j_gene: TRBJ1-6
v_gene: TRBV7-8

CDR3nt: TGTGCCAGCAGTGAATGGCCTCCAGGTGCCATCACAGATACGCAGTATTTT
CDR3aa: CASSEWPPGAITDTQYF
d_gene: .
abundance: .
j_gene: TRBJ2-3
v_gene: TRBV6-1

CDR3nt: TGCGCCAGCAGTACTAGACAGGGCCTAAACAATGAGCAGTTCTTC
CDR3aa: CASSTRQGLNNEQFF
d_gene: TRBD1
abundance: many
j_gene: TRBJ2-1
v_gene: TRBV10-2

CDR3nt: TGTGCCAGCAGCTTAGGAGGGGCGAACACTGAAGCTTTCTTT
CDR3aa: CASSLGGANTEAFF
d_gene: .
abundance: many
j_gene: TRBJ1-1
v_gene: TRBV7-2